These 21 T cell receptor beta chains originate from one sample sequenced in a study of blood T cell repertoires in COVID-19. The table came from immunoSEQ multiplex PCR; TCRdb's copy has only in-frame clones and leaves some out. The table shows roughly 150,000 clones, with roughly nine tenths occurring only once. Sequencing was done on a sample of PBMCs or T cells enriched from blood (not recorded which). The source is a woman aged 40 to 50 who had been exposed to COVID-19.

The genes are TRBV12-3 or TRBV12-4 and TRBJ2-7, with TRBD1 as a possible D gene (6 bases). The CDR3 covers 11 residues. The germline V and J ends were trimmed by 5 bases and 7 bases, with 9 bases remaining between them. The CDR3 DNA reads TGTGCCAGCAGTGGGACACTTGAGCAGTACTTC. Its protein product is CASSGTLEQYF.

The chain carries TRBV7-7 and TRBJ2-1; 11 bases map to TRBD2. The CDR3 extends over 15 amino acids. The V segment lost 2 bases and the J segment 9 bases; nucleotides outside the gene matches: 6. The V gene's germline CDR1 is SSHAT and CDR2 FNYEAQ (reference sequence). The CDR3 coding sequence is TGTGCCAGCAGCTTAATTCCCGGGACTAGCGGTGAGCAGTTCTTC. Its translation is CASSLIPGTSGEQFF.

The V and J genes are TRBV19 and TRBJ2-1; 10 nucleotides match TRBD2. J was trimmed by 9 bases and V by 0 bases; bases with no gene match: 8. There are 16 residues in the CDR3. CDR1 and CDR2 from the germline V gene are LNHDA and SQIVND (reference sequence). CDR3 sequence reads: CASSIDPSGGEVEQFF. The CDR3 DNA reads TGTGCCAGTAGTATAGATCCCAGCGGGGGGGAGGTTGAGCAGTTCTTC.

This rearrangement joins TRBV18 to TRBJ2-5; a possible D gene is TRBD2 (5 bases). CDR3 length: 14 amino acids. The V gene's germline CDR1 is KGHSH and CDR2 LQKENI. Trimming shortened V by 1 base and J by 2 bases, and 8 bases separated the two germline ends. CDR3 sequence (DNA): TGTGCCAGCTCACCACAGGGCGGGCAAGAGACCCAGTACTTC. Protein sequence: CASSPQGGQETQYF.

The genes are TRBV27 and TRBJ2-1, with 10 bases aligning to TRBD2. CDR1 is MNHEY, CDR2 SMNVEV, per germline (reference sequence). Trimming took 3 bases from V and 4 from J; bases not matched to a gene: 0. CDR3 length: 14 amino acids. The CDR3 protein is CASSLGLAYNEQFF. The CDR3 coding sequence is TGTGCCAGCAGTTTGGGACTAGCGTACAATGAGCAGTTCTTC.

V is TRBV7-6 and J is TRBJ2-1; 13 bases line up with TRBD2. This CDR3 spans 16 amino acids. Germline CDR1 and CDR2: SGHVS and FNYEAQ. V lost 2 bases and J lost 6; bases outside the gene matches: 4. The CDR3 DNA is TGTGCCAGCAGCTTAAGGACTAGCGGGAGTATCAATGAGCAGTTCTTC. It specifies CASSLRTSGSINEQFF.

A single count supports this clone. The chain links TRBV19 to TRBJ2-1, with TRBD1 matching over 8 bases. Germline CDR1 and CDR2: LNHDA and SQIVND (reference sequence). This CDR3 contains 16 residues. V shed 2 bases, J shed 4 bases, and the junction held 7 bases outside the gene matches. CDR3 residues: CASSIFSGTGYNEQFF. CDR3 coding DNA: TGTGCCAGTAGTATATTCTCCGGGACAGGTTACAATGAGCAGTTCTTC.

The sample holds one count of this clone. This chain joins TRBV12-3 or TRBV12-4 and TRBJ1-2, with TRBD1 matching 7 bases. This CDR3 spans 12 amino acids. Trimming took 6 bases from V and 6 from J; bases not matched to a gene: 4. The CDR3, as DNA: TGTGCCAGCAGGACAGGGAGAAATGGCTACACCTTC. It codes for CASRTGRNGYTF.

The V and J genes are TRBV27 and TRBJ1-1, with a possible D match to TRBD1 (6 bases). The V gene lost 5 bases and the J gene lost 7 bases, with 20 bases spanning the gap. The CDR3 has 15 residues. The V gene's germline CDR1 is MNHEY and CDR2 SMNVEV (reference sequence). The CDR3 region is CASSLKAGTTGEAFF. The DNA for the CDR3 is TGTGCCAGCAGTCTTAAGGCCGGGACAACCGGTGAAGCTTTCTTT.

This sequence joins TRBV4-1 and TRBJ2-2; D gene ambiguous. CDR1 and CDR2 from the germline V gene are MGHRA and YSYEKL. Between the trimmed V and J ends, which lost 3 bases and 2 bases, there was a span of 13 bases. This CDR3 has 16 amino acids. This chain's CDR3 is CASSHPPDSNTGELFF. The CDR3 DNA reads as TGCGCCAGCAGCCATCCCCCCGACTCTAACACCGGGGAGCTGTTTTTT.

This chain's CDR3 is CASSPPDRVSGYTF. The CDR3 nucleotides are TGTGCCAGCTCACCACCCGACAGGGTGAGTGGCTACACCTTC. This rearrangement joins TRBV18 to TRBJ1-2; 7 nucleotides align to TRBD1. The CDR3 length is 14 residues. The V gene's germline CDR1 is KGHSH and CDR2 LQKENI. J gave up 7 bases and V 0 bases, and 5 bases lay outside the gene matches.

The chain couples TRBV5-5 to TRBJ2-5, with TRBD1 as a possible D gene (5 bases). Trimming cost V 6 bases and J 2 bases, with 20 bases left between them. The CDR3 has 16 amino acids. Germline CDR1 is SGHKS and CDR2 is YYEKEE (reference sequence). The CDR3 coding sequence is TGTGCCAGCACCTTTGGACAAAGAAAATTACAAGAGACCCAGTACTTC. It yields the protein CASTFGQRKLQETQYF.

The rearrangement links TRBV7-2 to TRBJ1-6; TRBD1 might be the D (6 bases). Germline CDR1 and CDR2: SGHTA and FQGNSA. The CDR3 spans 14 residues. V was clipped by 2 bases and J by 8 bases, with 10 bases between them. CDR3 DNA: TGTGCCAGCAGCTTAACACAGGGACATTCACCCCTCCACTTT. It is translated as CASSLTQGHSPLHF. Full variable domain (missing parts from reference TRBV7-2 and TRBJ1-6): GAGVSQSPSNKVTEKGKDVELRCDPISGHTALYWYRQSLGQGLEFLIYFQGNSAPDKSGLPSDRFSAERTGGSVSTLTIQRTQQEDSAVYLCASSLTQGHSPLHFGNGTRLTVT.

The DNA for the CDR3 is TGTGCCAGCAGCTTAGGGACAGGGAGAGACTATGGCTACACCTTC. Its protein product is CASSLGTGRDYGYTF. The V gene is TRBV7-8, the J gene TRBJ1-2; 8 bases map to TRBD1. J gave up 3 bases and V 1 base, and 4 bases lay outside the gene matches. CDR3 length: 15 amino acids. The germline CDR1 and CDR2 sequences are SGHVS and FQNEAQ.

The genes are TRBV19 and TRBJ2-2; TRBD2 matches at 8 bases. After removal of 6 bases from V and 6 bases from J, the junction contained 18 bases not matched to a gene. The CDR3 runs to 18 residues. Germline assignment: CDR1 LNHDA and CDR2 SQIVND (reference sequence). CDR3: CASSPGRRTSKFPGELFF. CDR3 in DNA: TGTGCCAGTAGCCCGGGACGAAGGACTAGCAAGTTCCCCGGGGAGCTGTTTTTT.

The chain links TRBV15 to TRBJ2-3; D remains ambiguous. The V gene lost 1 base and the J gene lost 2 bases, with 7 bases spanning the gap. The germline gives CDR1 LNHNV, CDR2 YYDKDF (reference sequence). The length of the CDR3 is 14 residues. Written as DNA, the CDR3 is TGTGCCACCAGCAGAGTTGTAGCCACAGATACGCAGTATTTT. Protein: CATSRVVATDTQYF.

The chain has TRBV29-1 and TRBJ1-1, with 9 bases fitting TRBD1. The junction had 12 bases not matched to a gene; V was cut back by 6 bases and J by 1 base. The CDR3 spans 16 residues. CDR1 SQVTM and CDR2 ANQGSEA come from the germline V gene. CDR3 in DNA: TGCAGCGTAGGGAACAAACCGGGACAGGGGAACACTGAAGCTTTCTTT. Its translation: CSVGNKPGQGNTEAFF. Variable domain in full (rest from reference TRBV29-1 and TRBJ1-1): SAVISQKPSRDICQRGTSLTIQCQVDSQVTMMFWYRQQPGQSLTLIATANQGSEATYESGFVIDKFPISRPNLTFSTLTVSNMSPEDSSIYLCSVGNKPGQGNTEAFFGQGTRLTVV.

This chain uses TRBV5-6 with TRBJ1-2; D ambiguous. This CDR3 is built from 15 residues. The V gene's germline CDR1 is SGHDT and CDR2 YYEEEE. Between the trimmed V and J ends, which lost 0 bases and 4 bases, there was a span of 13 bases. CDR3 bases: TGTGCCAGCAGCTTGGGAGCTTCTATACCCTATGGCTACACCTTC. It is translated as CASSLGASIPYGYTF.

The chain links TRBV6-6 to TRBJ2-7; D is ambiguous. V was shortened by 6 bases and J by 3 bases, with 9 bases between the two germline ends. CDR3 length: 12 residues. Looked up from germline, CDR1 is MNHNY and CDR2 is SVGAGI (reference sequence). The CDR3 region has the DNA TGTGCCAGCAGCCCGAGAATCTACGAGCAGTACTTC. Translating it yields CASSPRIYEQYF.

The chain recombines TRBV2 with TRBJ2-1, with 8 bases lining up with TRBD1. Germline CDR1 SNHLY, CDR2 FYNNEI. The CDR3 sequence is 15 residues long. Trimming took 6 bases from V and 9 from J; bases not matched to a gene: 13. The CDR3 DNA is TGTGCCAGCAGCCCCAGGACAGGGAAGGGGGTTGAGCAGTTCTTC. Translation gives CASSPRTGKGVEQFF.

The CDR3 DNA is TGCGCCAGCAGCCGGACAGGGGGATTTTCACCCCTCCACTTT. Its protein is CASSRTGGFSPLHF. The chain links TRBV4-3 to TRBJ1-6; 10 bases are shared with TRBD1. J gave up 9 bases and V 4 bases, and 3 bases lay outside the gene matches. The CDR3 consists of 14 residues. Germline CDR1 LGHNA, CDR2 YSLEER.